The clone carrying this T cell receptor (beta chain) was recorded only once. The sample belongs to a study of T cell changes during pregnancy in multiple sclerosis. Germline V gene data show CDR1 as GTSNPN and CDR2 as SVGIG (reference sequence). The CDR3 is 13 residues long. V lost 0 bases to trimming and J lost 2 bases, with 8 bases between them. Sequencing was performed with immunoSEQ multiplex PCR; in TCRdb, only in-frame clones are kept and a portion is missing. This sample has about 61,000 clones; approximately 90% occur once, and the top ten carry around 0.85%. The source is a female donor in good health, enrolled as a control in a pregnancy study. The chain combines TRBV30 with TRBJ2-7; D may be TRBD1 (5 bases). This specimen consisted of peripheral blood, obtained in the first trimester of pregnancy. CDR3 sequence (DNA): TGTGCCTGGAGTGTAACAGGACCCTACGAGCAGTACTTC. It codes for CAWSVTGPYEQYF.